The entry below describes one T cell receptor beta chain. What it recognizes is unknown. Germline-derived CDR1 and CDR2 are SGHNT and YENEEA. V was clipped by 4 bases and J by 3 bases; unmatched bases: 5. The CDR3 loop spans 14 amino acids. This sample is drawn from a study of T-cell memory formation after mild COVID-19. General observations from the study: Among clones contracting day 15 to 85, CD4/CD8 was balanced, whereas later expanders leaned CD4+.

TCRdb analysed the 5' RACE reads with MiXCR anew, one entry per CDR3 protein. Of about 540,000 distinct CDR3 sequences in the sample, 20% were seen once. Sequenced material: PBMCs or a T cell subset sorted from them (not recorded which). The chain links TRBV11-3 to TRBJ1-1; 7 bases are a match to TRBD1. The sequence came from an adult woman who had mild COVID-19 (a few samples of this study predate the infection). Cell type and time point are not known. The CDR3 region is CASSSQGSYTEAFF. The CDR3 nucleotides are TGTGCCAGCAGCTCACAGGGGAGTTACACTGAAGCTTTCTTT. Full variable domain (remainder filled in from reference TRBV11-3 and TRBJ1-1): EAGVVQSPRYKIIEKKQPVAFWCNPISGHNTLYWYLQNLGQGPELLIRYENEEAVDDSQLPKDRFSAERLKGVDSTLKIQPAELGDSAVYLCASSSQGSYTEAFFGQGTRLTVV.